The clone carrying this TCR beta chain showed up just once. Antigen: not known. V lost 5 bases and J lost 1, with 15 bases in between. This CDR3 is 15 amino acids long. Germline V lookup: CDR1 LNHDA, CDR2 SQIVND (reference sequence). The CD4+ and CD8+ fractions came from positive magnetic bead selection and were purity-checked by flow cytometry. Method: immunoSEQ multiplex PCR; TCRdb's copy keeps in-frame clones and lacks some. The profile shows some 20,000 clones, under 85% of them singletons. The data are from a study of somatic mutations in cytotoxic T cells in rheumatoid arthritis. In the study overall: Right after diagnosis, and before any treatment had started, patient peripheral blood (about 29 ml EDTA) was drawn.

Study results and caveats: Among rheumatoid arthritis patients, TRBV07 appeared slightly underrepresented, and this finding was left without any adjustment for multiple comparisons.

This TCR derives from a man aged 18 to 35 with rheumatoid arthritis. The chain recombines TRBV19 with TRBJ2-7; the D gene is possibly TRBD2 (7 bases). Specimen: CD8+ T cells sorted from blood. The CDR3 DNA reads as TGTGCCAGTAGTCTCGAGGGGGGGCAGTCCTACGAGCAGTACTTC. It encodes CASSLEGGQSYEQYF.